This T cell receptor beta chain was captured in a study of shared clonotypes between healthy human individuals. Background on the study: Donors, aged 18 to 49, were a couple of women and a few men.

Comment on this clone: The antigen is unknown.

Unsorted PBMC contributed 300 ng DNA, 30,000 or so T cell genomes, to each replicate PCR. In the source study's methods: Junction-only sequences without quality scores came from ImmunoSEQ, so filtering differed. Assay used: immunoSEQ multiplex PCR; TCRdb lists only in-frame clones, some missing. V and J calls and clone size follow that table, whereas D and trimming were derived from the DNA. The top ten hold 12% of the sample, which has fewer than 600,000 clones, roughly four fifths seen once. Study-level points and caveats: Genetic and exposure-history diversity was limited by the few donors.

This CDR3 comprises 14 residues. Germline CDR1 and CDR2: MDHEN and SYDVKM. The germline V and J ends were trimmed by 6 bases and 4 bases, with 13 bases remaining between them. Sample: PBMCs. The clonotype was recovered from a woman in her thirties or forties in good health. Some clones in this sample may be carry-over from other donors' samples. This chain joins TRBV28 and TRBJ1-3, with D tentatively TRBD1 (6 bases). CDR3 loop: CASSPTGRGNTIYF. CDR3 nucleotides: TGTGCCAGCAGCCCAACAGGGAGAGGAAACACCATATATTTT.